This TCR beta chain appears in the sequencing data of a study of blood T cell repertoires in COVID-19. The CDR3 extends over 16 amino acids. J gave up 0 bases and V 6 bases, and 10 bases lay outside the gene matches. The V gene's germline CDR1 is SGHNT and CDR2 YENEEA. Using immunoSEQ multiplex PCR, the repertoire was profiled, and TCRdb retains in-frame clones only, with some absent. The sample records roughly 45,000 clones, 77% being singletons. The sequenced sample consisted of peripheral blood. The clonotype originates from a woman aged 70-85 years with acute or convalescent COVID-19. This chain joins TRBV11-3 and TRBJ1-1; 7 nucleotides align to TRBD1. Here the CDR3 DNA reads TGTGCCAGCAGTGCAGGGGGAGGACAGATGAACACTGAAGCTTTCTTT. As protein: CASSAGGGQMNTEAFF.